This entry features one TCR beta chain sequence. Assay: immunoSEQ multiplex PCR; the TCRdb copy retains only in-frame clones and omits some. The profile covers more than 70,000 clones, with around 87% appearing a single time and about 2.2% taken by the ten largest. This entry belongs to a study of glioma-infiltrating T cells after dendritic cell vaccination. Study as a whole: Glioblastoma patients came from Phase I and II dendritic cell vaccination trials.

Stated time point: after dendritic cell vaccination, including at tumor progression/relapse. Trimming took 5 bases from V and 1 from J; bases not matched to a gene: 8. The CDR3 is 18 residues long. CDR1 is PRHDT, CDR2 FYEKMQ, per germline (reference sequence). This TCR was sampled from a human donor with glioblastoma. The source material was blood, sampled after dendritic cell vaccination. The chain joins TRBV13 to TRBJ2-5; the match to TRBD2 covers 15 bases. The CDR3 DNA reads TGTGCCAGCAGCCATGGGACTAGCGGGGGGTATCTCCAAGAGACCCAGTACTTC. Translated, it gives CASSHGTSGGYLQETQYF.